This T cell receptor (beta chain) stems from a study of human T cells and chemical hapten exposure. The V gene lost 4 bases and the J gene lost 2 bases, with 15 bases spanning the gap. The CDR3 spans 15 residues. Germline V lookup: CDR1 MNHEY, CDR2 SVGAGI. In the library, unique molecular identifiers were attached to individual cDNA molecules. Source study methods: Sample TCR counts, which ranged from about 23,224 to 750,000, had a median of about 100,000. One entry per CDR3 protein, called by TCRdb with MiXCR from the 5' RACE reads. The V and J calls reflect TCRdb's pipeline rather than the authors' work. The sample contains some 150,000 distinct CDR3 sequences, 4.1% of which appear only once. Extraction of total RNA was performed on unfractionated whole blood. This clonotype has ten or more counts. What it recognizes is unknown. Study findings and constraints: Sensitizing with DPC caused no change in TCRs above 1 in 1000 frequency.

The chain couples TRBV6-5 to TRBJ2-7; D remains ambiguous. The source is a female donor in good health. The CDR3 protein is CASSLSRPLTYEQYF. The CDR3 DNA sequence: TGTGCCAGCAGTTTATCCCGGCCCCTGACCTACGAGCAGTACTTC.